The 9 T cell receptor beta chains below were found in one sample sequenced in a study of cytomegalovirus exposure and HLA in healthy donors. Use of 60 Vbeta and 13 Jbeta primers characterized the PCR. Only in-frame clones appear in the TCRdb table, and some are missing; sequencing was by immunoSEQ multiplex PCR. This sample carries around 180,000 clones, 81% of them seen once, and the ten largest clones take more than 1.5%. The sample comprised PBMCs. These receptors were taken from a man aged 18 to 29 in good health and CMV-seronegative.

In its sample, this clone was seen once. The V and J genes are TRBV7-9 and TRBJ2-5; 8 nucleotides align to TRBD2. Germline-derived CDR1 and CDR2 are SEHNR and FQNEAQ (reference sequence). This CDR3 is built from 17 residues. Losses at the gene ends were 5 bases for V and 4 bases for J; bases not matched to a gene: 15. In nucleotides, the CDR3 is TGTGCCAGCAGCCATGGAGCGGGAGTGTCTAAGGGAGAGACCCAGTACTTC. Protein: CASSHGAGVSKGETQYF.

CDR3: CASSNRASYNEQFF. The CDR3 DNA reads TGTGCCAGCTCAAACAGGGCGTCCTACAATGAGCAGTTCTTC. The V and J genes are TRBV18 and TRBJ2-1; tentatively, D is TRBD1 (6 bases). The length of the CDR3 is 14 residues. Trimming stripped 5 bases from V and 1 base from J, with 9 bases between. Germline CDR1 and CDR2: KGHSH and LQKENI.

The V call is TRBV6-5, the J call TRBJ1-4; TRBD1 might be the D (6 bases). Per germline, CDR1 MNHEY and CDR2 SVGAGI. V lost 6 bases to trimming and J lost 5 bases, with 16 bases between them. This CDR3 has 15 amino acids. This CDR3 reads CASSFFRQANEKLFF. The CDR3 DNA follows: TGTGCCAGCAGCTTTTTTAGACAGGCGAATGAAAAACTGTTTTTT.

The chain carries TRBV7-8 and TRBJ2-1; 10 bases map to TRBD2. Looked up from germline, CDR1 is SGHVS and CDR2 is FQNEAQ. CDR3 size: 17 residues. V shed 5 bases, J shed 4 bases, and the junction held 11 bases outside the gene matches. CDR3 region: CASSLGAGGQVYNEQFF. The CDR3 region has the DNA TGTGCCAGCAGCCTCGGAGCGGGGGGGCAGGTATACAATGAGCAGTTCTTC.

The genes are TRBV5-6 and TRBJ1-5, with unresolved D. The CDR3 has 16 residues. Between the trimmed V and J ends, which lost 2 bases and 2 bases, there was a span of 14 bases. In germline, CDR1 is SGHDT, CDR2 YYEEEE. CDR3 sequence: CASSLAGRVGNQPQHF. In DNA form, the CDR3 reads TGTGCCAGCAGCTTAGCAGGCAGAGTGGGCAATCAGCCCCAGCATTTT.

The table lists this clone with a few counts. CDR3 residues: CASSLQRASYEQYF. CDR3 bases: TGTGCCAGCAGCTTACAGCGGGCGTCCTACGAGCAGTACTTC. The V gene is TRBV11-2, the J gene TRBJ2-7, with a weak D call TRBD2 (6 bases). V dropped 2 bases and J dropped 1 base, with 9 bases sitting between them. CDR1 and CDR2 (germline): SGHAT, FQNNGV. This CDR3 has 14 residues. Complete variable domain (other parts from reference TRBV11-2 and TRBJ2-7): EAGVAQSPRYKIIEKRQSVAFWCNPISGHATLYWYQQILGQGPKLLIQFQNNGVVDDSQLPKDRFSAERLKGVDSTLKIQPAKLEDSAVYLCASSLQRASYEQYFGPGTRLTVT.

This rearrangement joins TRBV5-1 to TRBJ2-7; the match to TRBD2 covers 7 bases. CDR1 is SGHRS, CDR2 YFSETQ, per germline. With V trimmed by 4 bases and J by 3 bases, 10 bases remained unmatched. This CDR3 comprises 15 residues. The CDR3 sequence is CASSLSTGTNYEQYF. For the CDR3, the DNA is TGCGCCAGCAGCCTTTCCACCGGGACTAACTACGAGCAGTACTTC.

The CDR3 is CASSRRTGTNYGYTF. The CDR3 nucleotides read TGCGCCAGCAGCCGCCGGACAGGGACTAACTATGGCTACACCTTC. V and J are TRBV4-1 and TRBJ1-2, with TRBD1 matching over 8 bases. Trimming cost V 4 bases and J 0 bases; bases outside gene matches: 4. Germline assignment: CDR1 MGHRA and CDR2 YSYEKL. There are 15 residues in the CDR3.

This chain links TRBV19 with TRBJ1-3; maybe TRBD1 (5 bases). V gave up 3 bases and J gave up 1 base, with 10 bases separating them. The CDR3 is 15 amino acids. Looked up from germline, CDR1 is LNHDA and CDR2 is SQIVND (reference sequence). CDR3 protein: CASSIAGLSGNTIYF. CDR3 bases: TGTGCCAGTAGTATTGCGGGACTTTCTGGAAACACCATATATTTT. The complete variable domain, with remaining parts taken from reference TRBV19 and TRBJ1-3, reads DGGITQSPKYLFRKEGQNVTLSCEQNLNHDAMYWYRQDPGQGLRLIYYSQIVNDFQKGDIAEGYSVSREKKESFPLTVTSAQKNPTAFYLCASSIAGLSGNTIYFGEGSWLTVV.